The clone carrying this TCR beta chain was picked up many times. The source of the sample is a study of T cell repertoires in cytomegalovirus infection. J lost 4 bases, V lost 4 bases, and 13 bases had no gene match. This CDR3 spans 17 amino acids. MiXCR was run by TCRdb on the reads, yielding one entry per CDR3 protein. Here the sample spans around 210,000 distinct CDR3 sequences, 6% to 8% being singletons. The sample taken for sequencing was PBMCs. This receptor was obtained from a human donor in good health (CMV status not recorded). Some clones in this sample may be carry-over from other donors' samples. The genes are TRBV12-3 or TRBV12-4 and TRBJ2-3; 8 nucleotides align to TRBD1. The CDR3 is CASSSFTGGSPADTQYF. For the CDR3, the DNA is TGTGCCAGCAGTTCCTTCACAGGGGGTTCACCGGCAGATACGCAGTATTTT.